This T cell receptor beta chain was sequenced for a study of T cells after yellow fever vaccination. Study summary: Fractions with few cells were prepared using SMART-Seq v4 Ultra Low Input.

Template-switching 5'RACE yielded the TCR cDNA; a universal primer site and UMIs were added in the process. MiXCR, run by TCRdb on the 5' RACE reads, gives a single entry per CDR3 protein. The table shows tens of thousands of distinct CDR3 sequences, with roughly 7.3% occurring only once. CDR1 and CDR2 from the germline V gene are LGHDT and YNNKEL (reference sequence). The CDR3 spans 15 residues. J lost 6 bases, V lost 4 bases, and 10 bases had no gene match. This clonotype was detected many times. What it recognizes is unknown. The study, taken as a whole, reports: Primary-vaccination clones mostly resurfaced post-booster (about 95% CD4, more than 80% CD8). Some clonotypes, a small share, were shared between CD4 and CD8 compartments.

This chain joins TRBV3-1 and TRBJ1-2; TRBD1 agrees at 8 bases. The material sequenced was CD8+ T cells sorted from PBMCs, taken more than 14 days after the first yellow fever vaccination. This clonotype originated in a man younger than 35 who received the YFV17D yellow fever vaccine. The CDR3 reads CASSPLPGQAHGYTF. The DNA of the CDR3 is TGTGCCAGCAGCCCCTTACCGGGACAGGCGCATGGCTACACCTTC.